This T cell receptor (beta chain) was obtained from a study of shared clonotypes between healthy human individuals. Between the trimmed V and J ends, which lost 3 bases and 8 bases, there was a span of 11 bases. This CDR3 contains 13 residues. CDR1 and CDR2 (germline): LNHDA, SQIVND (reference sequence). This clone was seen a few times. Some clones are missing from TCRdb's copy, which holds only in-frame ones; the method was immunoSEQ multiplex PCR. The sample lists 2,100,000 or so clones, approximately 96% occurring once. Sequencing was carried out using naive CD4+ T cells sorted from blood. The subset was: CD45RA+ positively selected. The V and J genes are TRBV19 and TRBJ2-1; D call uncertain. The sequence came from a young man in good health. In DNA, the CDR3 is TGTGCCAGTAGTATCGCGCAGTGGGATGAGCAGTTCTTC. Encoded protein: CASSIAQWDEQFF.